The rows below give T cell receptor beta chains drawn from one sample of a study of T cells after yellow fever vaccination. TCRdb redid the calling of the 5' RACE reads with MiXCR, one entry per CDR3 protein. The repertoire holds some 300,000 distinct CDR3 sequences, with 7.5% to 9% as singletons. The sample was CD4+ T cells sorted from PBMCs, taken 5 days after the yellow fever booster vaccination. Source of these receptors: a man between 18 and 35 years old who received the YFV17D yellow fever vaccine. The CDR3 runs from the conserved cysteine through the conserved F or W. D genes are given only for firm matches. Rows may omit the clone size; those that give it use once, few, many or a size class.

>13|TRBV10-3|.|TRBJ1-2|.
CPHHPGDNYGYTF
TGTCCGCATCACCCCGGGGATAACTATGGCTACACCTTC
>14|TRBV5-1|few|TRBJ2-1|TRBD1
CASSYQTGSNEQFF
TGCGCCAGCAGCTATCAGACAGGGAGTAATGAGCAGTTCTTC
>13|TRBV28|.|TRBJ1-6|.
CASSSPDNSPLHF
TGTGCCAGCAGTTCCCCCGATAATTCACCCCTCCACTTT
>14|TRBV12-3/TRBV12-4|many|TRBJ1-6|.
CASSLEQYYSPLHF
TGTGCCAGCAGTTTGGAACAGTATTATTCACCCCTCCACTTT
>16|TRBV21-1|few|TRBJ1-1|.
CASSKASPGINTEAFF
TGTGCCAGCAGCAAAGCATCCCCAGGGATAAACACTGAAGCTTTCTTT
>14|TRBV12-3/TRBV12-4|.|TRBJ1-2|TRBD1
CASGATGSGYGYTF
TGTGCCAGCGGGGCGACAGGGTCCGGCTATGGCTACACCTTC
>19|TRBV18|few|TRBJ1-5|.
CASSPPDKDHFFSNQPQHF
TGTGCCAGCTCACCGCCCGACAAGGACCATTTTTTTAGCAATCAGCCCCAGCATTTT
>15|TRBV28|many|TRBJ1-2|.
CASSLPPGTLYGYTF
TGTGCCAGCAGCCTCCCCCCCGGGACCCTGTATGGCTACACCTTC
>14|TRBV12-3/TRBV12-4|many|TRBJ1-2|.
CASSPQAANYGYTF
TGTGCCAGCAGTCCTCAGGCCGCTAACTATGGCTACACCTTC
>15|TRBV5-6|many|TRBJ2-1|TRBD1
CASSLRDRGPQRRFF
TGTGCCAGCAGCCTCCGGGACAGGGGTCCTCAAAGAAGGTTCTTC
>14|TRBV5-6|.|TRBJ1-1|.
CASSSLDRYTEAFF
TGTGCCAGCAGCTCCCTAGACAGGTACACTGAAGCTTTCTTT
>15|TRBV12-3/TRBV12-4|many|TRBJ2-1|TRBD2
CASSFSAGGTNEQFF
TGTGCCAGCAGTTTCTCAGCGGGGGGCACCAATGAGCAGTTCTTC
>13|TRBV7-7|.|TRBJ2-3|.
CASSAGMGNTQYF
TGTGCCAGCAGCGCGGGGATGGGAAATACGCAGTATTTT
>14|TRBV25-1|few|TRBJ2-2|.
CATRTTVNTGELFF
TGTGCCACCCGGACGACGGTGAACACCGGGGAGCTGTTTTTT
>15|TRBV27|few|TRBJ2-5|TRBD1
CASSTGTGGAETQYF
TGTGCCAGCAGTACCGGGACAGGGGGCGCGGAGACCCAGTACTTC
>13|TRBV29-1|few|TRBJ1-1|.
CSVERRMNTEAFF
TGCAGCGTTGAAAGGCGAATGAACACTGAAGCTTTCTTT
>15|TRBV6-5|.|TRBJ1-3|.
CASSFSVEGGNTIYF
TGTGCCAGCAGTTTCTCCGTAGAAGGAGGAAACACCATATATTTT
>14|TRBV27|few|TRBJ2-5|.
CASSFGAAMGTQYF
TGTGCCAGCAGTTTTGGAGCAGCCATGGGGACCCAGTACTTC
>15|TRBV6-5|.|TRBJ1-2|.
CASSRTGFNPYGYTF
TGTGCCAGCAGTAGAACAGGGTTCAACCCCTATGGCTACACCTTC
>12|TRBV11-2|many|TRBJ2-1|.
CASSLNRNEQFF
TGTGCCAGCAGCCTGAACAGGAATGAGCAGTTCTTC
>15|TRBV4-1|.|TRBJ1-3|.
CASSLRPVAGNTIYF
TGCGCCAGCAGTCTCAGGCCAGTAGCTGGAAACACCATATATTTT
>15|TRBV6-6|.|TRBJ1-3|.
CASSYSREAGNTIYF
TGTGCCAGCAGTTACTCGAGGGAGGCTGGAAACACCATATATTTT
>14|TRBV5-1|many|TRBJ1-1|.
CASRIAGTGTEAFF
TGCGCCAGCAGGATAGCCGGGACGGGCACTGAAGCTTTCTTT
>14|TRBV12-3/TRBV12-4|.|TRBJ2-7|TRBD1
CASSATGGLSEQYF
TGTGCCAGCAGTGCGACAGGGGGCTTATCCGAGCAGTACTTC
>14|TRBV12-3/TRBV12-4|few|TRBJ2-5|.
CASTTVTAGETQYF
TGTGCCAGCACCACAGTTACAGCCGGGGAGACCCAGTACTTC
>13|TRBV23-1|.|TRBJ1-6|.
CATTGSYNSPLHF
TGCGCCACCACAGGTTCCTATAATTCACCCCTCCACTTT
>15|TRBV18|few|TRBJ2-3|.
CASSPPIPGTDTQYF
TGTGCCAGCTCACCACCGATCCCAGGGACAGATACGCAGTATTTT
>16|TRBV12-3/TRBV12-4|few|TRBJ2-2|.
CASSYSGLRYTGELFF
TGTGCCAGCAGTTACAGCGGACTACGATACACCGGGGAGCTGTTTTTT
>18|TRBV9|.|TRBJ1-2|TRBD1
CASSLTTGQWTPNYGYTF
TGTGCCAGCAGCCTAACTACGGGACAGTGGACCCCTAACTATGGCTACACCTTC
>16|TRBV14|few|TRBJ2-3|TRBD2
CASSQGAGGVTDTQYF
TGTGCCAGCAGCCAAGGCGCGGGGGGAGTCACAGATACGCAGTATTTT
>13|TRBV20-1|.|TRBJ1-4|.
CSASQGRREKLFF
TGCAGTGCTAGCCAGGGGCGCAGGGAAAAACTGTTTTTT
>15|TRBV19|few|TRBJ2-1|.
CASTSASGGRHEQFF
TGTGCCAGTACCTCAGCTTCGGGGGGCCGTCATGAGCAGTTCTTC
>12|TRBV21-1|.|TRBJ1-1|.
CASSKGGRTAFF
TGTGCCAGCAGCAAAGGAGGCCGAACAGCTTTCTTT
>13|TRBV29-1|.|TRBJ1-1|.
CSGAVTGITEAFF
TGCAGCGGGGCCGTCACGGGGATCACTGAAGCTTTCTTT
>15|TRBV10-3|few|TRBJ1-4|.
CAISESDSTNEKLFF
TGTGCCATCAGTGAGTCGGACTCAACTAATGAAAAACTGTTTTTT
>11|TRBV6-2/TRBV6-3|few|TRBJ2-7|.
CATLGANEQYF
TGTGCCACCCTGGGGGCGAACGAGCAGTACTTC
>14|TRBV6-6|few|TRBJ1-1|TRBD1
CASRLGQGYTEAFF
TGTGCCAGCAGACTGGGACAGGGTTACACTGAAGCTTTCTTT
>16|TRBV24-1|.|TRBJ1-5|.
CATSDSGVLGNQPQHF
TGTGCCACCAGTGATTCAGGGGTTTTAGGCAATCAGCCCCAGCATTTT
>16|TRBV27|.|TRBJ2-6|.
CARVPGESSGANVLTF
TGTGCCAGGGTTCCCGGGGAAAGCTCTGGGGCCAACGTCCTGACTTTC
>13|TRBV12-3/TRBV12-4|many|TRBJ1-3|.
CASSREMGNTIYF
TGTGCCAGCAGTCGGGAGATGGGAAACACCATATATTTT
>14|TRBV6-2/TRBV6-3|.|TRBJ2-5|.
CASRPNRGQETQYF
TGTGCCAGCAGGCCCAACCGGGGCCAAGAGACCCAGTACTTC
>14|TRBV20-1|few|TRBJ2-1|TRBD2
CSAVWKGLMNEQFF
TGCAGTGCTGTCTGGAAGGGACTAATGAATGAGCAGTTCTTC
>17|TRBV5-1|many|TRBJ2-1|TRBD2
CASSLGSGAGGLHEQFF
TGCGCCAGCAGCTTGGGTTCAGGAGCGGGGGGGCTGCATGAGCAGTTCTTC
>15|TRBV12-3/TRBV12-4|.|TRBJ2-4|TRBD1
CASATGGAAKNIQYF
TGTGCCAGCGCGACAGGGGGCGCGGCCAAAAACATTCAGTACTTC
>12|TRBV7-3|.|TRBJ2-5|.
CASSEAGGSQYF
TGTGCCAGCAGCGAGGCTGGGGGGTCCCAGTACTTC
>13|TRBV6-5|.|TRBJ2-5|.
CASSYRRSETQYF
TGTGCCAGCAGTTATCGCAGGTCCGAGACCCAGTACTTC
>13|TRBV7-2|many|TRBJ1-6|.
CASSLGWSSPLHF
TGTGCCAGCAGCTTAGGGTGGAGCTCACCCCTCCACTTT
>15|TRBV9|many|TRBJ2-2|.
CASSWGSSGTGELFF
TGTGCCAGCAGCTGGGGGTCGTCGGGCACCGGGGAGCTGTTTTTT
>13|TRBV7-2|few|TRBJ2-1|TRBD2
CASSRGGLDEQFF
TGTGCCAGCAGCCGCGGGGGGCTGGATGAGCAGTTCTTC
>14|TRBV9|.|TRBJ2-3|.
CASSSLGGADTQYF
TGTGCCAGCAGCTCCCTAGGGGGGGCAGATACGCAGTATTTT
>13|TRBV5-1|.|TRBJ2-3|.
CASSSQLGDTQYF
TGCGCCAGCAGCTCGCAACTTGGGGATACGCAGTATTTT
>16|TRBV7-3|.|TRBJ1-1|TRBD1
CASSFMGQGAPTEAFF
TGTGCCAGCAGCTTTATGGGGCAGGGGGCTCCCACTGAAGCTTTCTTT